Below are 3 T cell receptor beta chains sequenced from a single sample in a study of cytomegalovirus exposure and HLA in healthy donors. PCR used 60 Vbeta primers and 13 Jbeta primers. The assay was immunoSEQ multiplex PCR, and TCRdb's table has in-frame clones only and misses some. Its clone listing holds fewer than 85,000 clones. The source material was PBMCs. The receptors originated from a man aged 25 to 40 in good health and CMV-seronegative.

The chain joins TRBV5-1 to TRBJ2-7; D gene uncertain. The CDR3 has 13 residues. Germline-derived CDR1 and CDR2 are SGHRS and YFSETQ. The V end lost 0 bases, the J end lost 3 bases, and 7 bases lay between the germline ends. The CDR3 sequence: CASSLGHLYEQYF. The CDR3, as DNA: TGCGCCAGCAGCTTGGGGCACCTCTACGAGCAGTACTTC.

This chain joins TRBV25-1 and TRBJ1-4; D may be TRBD1 (6 bases). Germline V CDR1 and CDR2: MGHDK, SYGVNS. The length of the CDR3 is 14 residues. V was clipped by 5 bases and J by 6 bases, with 13 bases between them. The CDR3 sequence: CASSLTGLDEKLFF. Written as DNA, the CDR3 is TGTGCCAGCAGTTTGACAGGCTTAGATGAAAAACTGTTTTTT.

The chain combines TRBV5-1 with TRBJ2-7, with 7 positions matching TRBD2. Germline-derived CDR1 and CDR2 are SGHRS and YFSETQ. J was trimmed by 6 bases and V by 0 bases; bases with no gene match: 15. The CDR3 is 17 residues long. CDR3 nucleotides: TGCGCCAGCAGCTTGGAAATGGCTGAGCGGGGTCGGGGCGAGCAGTACTTC. Translated: CASSLEMAERGRGEQYF.